The clone carrying this T cell receptor beta chain was counted a few times. These data originate in a study of beta chain features in type 1 diabetes. Since all of the isolated RNA was reverse transcribed, expressed TCRB transcripts were what got sequenced. About 3.57 million reads, on average, came from each naive, central memory and regulatory T cell sample. Assay: immunoSEQ multiplex PCR; the TCRdb copy retains only in-frame clones and omits some. In the table there are 200,000 to 250,000 clones, about a tenth of which are singletons. The CDR3 covers 12 residues. The V and J ends lost 6 bases and 3 bases, in that order; junction bases with no gene match: 5. The germline V gene has CDR1 SQVTM and CDR2 ANQGSEA.

The chain has TRBV29-1 and TRBJ2-7; TRBD2 aligns across 7 bases. The sequenced sample consisted of central memory CD4+ T cells from blood. The sequence derives from a young man in good health. The chain's CDR3 is CSVKWTSYEQYF. Here the CDR3 DNA reads TGCAGCGTGAAGTGGACTAGCTACGAGCAGTACTTC.